The next 10 T cell receptor beta chains were all read from a single sample in a study of blood T cell repertoires in COVID-19. Repertoires were generated with immunoSEQ multiplex PCR, while TCRdb's copy carries only in-frame clones and drops some. The sample lists 350,000 to 450,000 clones, around 86% seen once, with 5% to 5.5% in the top ten. The sample taken for sequencing was PBMCs or T cells enriched from blood (not recorded which). The receptors shown here come from a woman in her forties or fifties who had recovered from COVID-19.

The rearrangement links TRBV3-1 (or the pseudogene TRBV3-2) to TRBJ1-2, with 11 bases identical to TRBD1. The V gene end was trimmed by 2 bases and the J gene end by 5 bases; junction bases not matched to a gene: 4. Looked up from germline, CDR1 is LGHDT and CDR2 is YNNKEL (reference sequence). This CDR3 region has 15 residues. CDR3 sequence reads: CASSQPGTGGYGYTF. The CDR3 nucleotides read TGTGCCAGCAGCCAACCCGGGACAGGGGGGTATGGCTACACCTTC.

This chain links TRBV4-2 with TRBJ2-5; D perhaps matches TRBD2 (6 bases). This CDR3 comprises 14 residues. Germline V lookup: CDR1 LGHNA, CDR2 YNFKEQ. The V end was cut by 8 bases, the J end by 5 bases, with 18 bases between. CDR3 sequence: CASGRGSGVETQYF. CDR3 sequence (DNA): TGTGCCAGCGGCCGGGGTAGCGGTGTGGAGACCCAGTACTTC.

This clone was picked up one time. The chain is built from TRBV7-2 and TRBJ1-1; TRBD1 agrees at 7 bases. The CDR3 has 15 amino acids. V lost 5 bases, J lost 7 bases, and 13 bases stayed unmatched. Germline V gives CDR1 SGHTA, CDR2 FQGNSA. The CDR3 nucleotides are TGTGCCAGCAGCCGGGACAGCCCATATGGGGGTGAAGCTTTCTTT. As protein: CASSRDSPYGGEAFF.

This chain links TRBV7-3 with TRBJ2-7; TRBD2 agrees at 7 bases. CDR1 SGHTA and CDR2 FQGTGA come from the germline V gene. The J segment lost 2 bases and the V segment lost 6 bases, leaving 4 bases of the junction unmatched. The CDR3 has 13 amino acids. The CDR3 nucleotides read TGTGCCAGCAGTAGGGACTACACCTACGAGCAGTACTTC. It yields the protein CASSRDYTYEQYF.

This clone was recorded once. The V gene is TRBV5-5, the J gene TRBJ2-1; TRBD1 is a possible D gene (5 bases). Deletions cut 2 bases from V and 0 bases from J, with 12 bases between. The CDR3 is 16 residues long. Germline CDR1 reads SGHKS; CDR2 reads YYEKEE (reference sequence). CDR3 region: CASSFAGSGSYNEQFF. The CDR3 DNA follows: TGTGCCAGCAGCTTTGCAGGGTCAGGCTCCTACAATGAGCAGTTCTTC.

The V and J genes are TRBV2 and TRBJ1-6; D remains ambiguous. The V end was cut by 6 bases, the J end by 10 bases, with 10 bases between. The V gene's germline CDR1 is SNHLY and CDR2 FYNNEI. This CDR3 region has 12 residues. The CDR3 here is CASRDKASPLHF. In DNA, the CDR3 is TGTGCCAGCAGAGACAAGGCCTCACCCCTCCACTTT.

The chain recombines TRBV5-4 with TRBJ1-2, with D perhaps TRBD1 (5 bases). V was pared by 0 bases and J by 5 bases, with 5 bases between. Germline V gene lookup returns CDR1 SGHNT and CDR2 YYREEE (reference sequence). The CDR3 extends over 12 amino acids. The CDR3 loop is CASSLAGYGYTF. DNA for the CDR3: TGTGCCAGCAGCTTGGCAGGGTATGGCTACACCTTC.

V gene TRBV7-2 combines with J gene TRBJ1-2; 8 nucleotides match TRBD1. This CDR3 is built from 13 residues. Losses at the gene ends were 5 bases for V and 13 bases for J; bases not matched to a gene: 12. In germline, CDR1 is SGHTA, CDR2 FQGNSA. CDR3 protein: CASSMDRVAPLTF. DNA of the CDR3: TGTGCCAGCAGCATGGACAGGGTGGCCCCTCTCACCTTC.

The chain employs TRBV5-1 and TRBJ2-6, with D maybe TRBD1 (5 bases). The CDR3 contains 14 residues. V was cut by 4 bases and J by 1 base, with 6 bases left in between. CDR1 is SGHRS, CDR2 YFSETQ, per germline. The CDR3 bases are TGCGCCAGCAGCCAGGGTTCTGGGGCCAACGTCCTGACTTTC. Protein: CASSQGSGANVLTF.

The rearrangement links TRBV10-3 to TRBJ1-5; TRBD1 matches at 8 bases. CDR3 length: 15 residues. Germline V gene lookup returns CDR1 ENHRY and CDR2 SYGVKD. Unmatched junction bases numbered 7, after V lost 3 bases and J lost 6 bases. CDR3 loop: CAISDPDRVGQPQHF. The CDR3 region has the DNA TGTGCCATCAGTGATCCGGACAGGGTGGGTCAGCCCCAGCATTTT.